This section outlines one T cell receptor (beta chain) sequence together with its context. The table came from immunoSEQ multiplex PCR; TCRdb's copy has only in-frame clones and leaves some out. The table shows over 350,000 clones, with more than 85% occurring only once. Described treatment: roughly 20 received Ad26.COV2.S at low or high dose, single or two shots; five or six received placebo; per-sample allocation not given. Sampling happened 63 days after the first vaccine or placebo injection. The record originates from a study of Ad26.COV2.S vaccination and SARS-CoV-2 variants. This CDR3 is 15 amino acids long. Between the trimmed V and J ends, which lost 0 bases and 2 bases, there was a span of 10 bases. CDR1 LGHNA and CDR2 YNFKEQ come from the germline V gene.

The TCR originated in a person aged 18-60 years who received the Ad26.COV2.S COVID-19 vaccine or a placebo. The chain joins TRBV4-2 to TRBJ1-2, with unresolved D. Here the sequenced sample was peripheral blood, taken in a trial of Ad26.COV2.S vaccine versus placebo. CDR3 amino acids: CASSQEVTGNYGYTF. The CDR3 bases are TGTGCCAGCAGCCAAGAGGTTACGGGGAACTATGGCTACACCTTC.